The 30 T cell receptor beta chains below were found in one sample sequenced in a study of blood T cells in healthy people across ages. For the second PCR, which ran for about 6 to 11 cycles, a sample-barcoded 5' primer and a J-beta primer mix were used. MiXCR was run by TCRdb on the 5' RACE reads, yielding one entry per CDR3 protein. The sample shows 800,000 or so distinct CDR3 sequences, around 25% of them seen only once. In addition, the sample was reused for a study of T cells of mothers and their children.

Sequenced input: blood. These receptors were collected from a boy aged 10-17 years in good health.

V gene TRBV30 combines with J gene TRBJ2-2; D not resolved. Looked up from germline, CDR1 is GTSNPN and CDR2 is SVGIG (reference sequence). With 1 base removed from V and 6 bases from J, the gap between germline ends came to 6 bases. The CDR3 runs to 12 residues. CDR3 sequence reads: CAWSGGSGELFF. DNA of the CDR3: TGTGCCTGGAGTGGAGGTTCCGGGGAGCTGTTTTTT.

For this clonotype: Since the CDR3 does not end with the conserved phenylalanine or tryptophan, this likely comes from a read error. J is TRBJ2-1 and V is TRBV30; D is ambiguous. This CDR3 comprises 13 residues. The germline CDR1 and CDR2 sequences are GTSNPN and SVGIG (reference sequence). Trimming cost V 8 bases and J 3 bases, with 14 bases left between them. DNA for the CDR3: TGTGCCGCTATGACGAACGACTACAATGAGCAGTTCTCC. This codes for CAAMTNDYNEQFS.

This chain joins TRBV12-3 or TRBV12-4 and TRBJ2-5, with D maybe TRBD1 (6 bases). The V end lost 3 bases, the J end lost 9 bases, and 11 bases lay between the germline ends. The CDR3 has 12 residues. CDR3 bases: TGTGCCAGCAGTTTCGGCAGGGGAGCCCAGTACTTC. Protein: CASSFGRGAQYF.

This rearrangement joins TRBV29-1 to TRBJ2-2; TRBD1 might be the D (5 bases). CDR1 is SQVTM and CDR2 is ANQGSEA in the germline V gene. The V end was cut by 4 bases, the J end by 5 bases, with 14 bases between. The CDR3 contains 14 residues. The CDR3, as DNA: TGCAGCGTTGCGGCCGGACACAGGACCGGGGAGCTGTTTTTT. As protein: CSVAAGHRTGELFF.

This clonotype appeared a few times. The genes are TRBV6-5 and TRBJ2-1; 9 nucleotides agree with TRBD1. V lost 6 bases, J lost 9 bases, and 12 bases stayed unmatched. The germline V gene encodes CDR1 MNHEY and CDR2 SVGAGI. The CDR3 has 15 amino acids. The CDR3 loop is CASRSTGTGYGEQFF. In DNA form, the CDR3 reads TGTGCCAGCAGGAGCACCGGGACAGGGTACGGTGAGCAGTTCTTC.

This clonotype was counted between two and nine times. V gene TRBV29-1 combines with J gene TRBJ2-7; D not resolved. This CDR3 has 10 amino acids. The germline CDR1 and CDR2 sequences are SQVTM and ANQGSEA. V was trimmed by 1 base and J by 5 bases, leaving 3 bases between them. This CDR3 reads CSVEGDEQYF. CDR3 DNA sequence: TGCAGCGTTGAAGGGGACGAGCAGTACTTC.

This chain connects TRBV29-1 to TRBJ1-2; 7 positions agree with TRBD1. Germline V gene sequence: CDR1 SQVTM, CDR2 ANQGSEA. Trimming at V came to 7 bases and at J to 4 bases, leaving 6 bases not matched to a gene. The CDR3 runs 12 residues. CDR3 sequence reads: CSALQGSYGYTF. The CDR3 nucleotides are TGCAGCGCTTTACAGGGGTCCTATGGCTACACCTTC.

This clonotype was counted a few times. V usage is TRBV30 and J usage is TRBJ2-1; 7 bases map to TRBD1. The J call may not be correct, given that the DNA end is closer to TRBJ2-5. CDR1 is GTSNPN and CDR2 is SVGIG in the germline V gene (reference sequence). CDR3 length: 15 residues. The CDR3 nucleotides are TGTGCCTGGACAGATTCCGGGACAGTAAAAGAGACCCAGTACTTC. This translates into CAWTDSGTVKETQYF.

This clonotype came up a few times. The chain employs TRBV7-2 and TRBJ1-2, with TRBD1 matching over 9 bases. The trim removed 0 bases at V and 8 bases at J, leaving 4 bases unmatched. Germline V gene sequence: CDR1 SGHTA, CDR2 FQGNSA. The CDR3 is 14 residues long. CDR3 sequence: CASSLARTGVGYTF. The DNA for the CDR3 is TGTGCCAGCAGCTTAGCGAGGACAGGGGTCGGCTACACCTTC.

This clonotype has a handful of counts. The genes are TRBV29-1 and TRBJ2-4; 8 nucleotides match TRBD1. Germline assignment: CDR1 SQVTM and CDR2 ANQGSEA. Trimming cost V 6 bases and J 3 bases; bases outside gene matches: 7. The CDR3 has 14 residues. CDR3 amino acids: CSVPQGADKNIQYF. As DNA, the CDR3 is TGCAGCGTACCCCAGGGGGCGGACAAAAACATTCAGTACTTC.

With respect to this clonotype: A much larger clone lies one base from this, so it may be a read error. The V gene is TRBV7-3, the J gene TRBJ2-1; 9 nucleotides line up with TRBD2. CDR3 length: 16 amino acids. CDR1 SGHTA and CDR2 FQGTGA come from the germline V gene. The V segment lost 4 bases and the J segment 13 bases; nucleotides outside the gene matches: 17. CDR3 sequence: CASSSAGASGIGHQFF. CDR3 DNA: TGTGCCAGCAGCTCGGCCGGGGCTAGCGGGATTGGACACCAGTTCTTC.

The chain combines TRBV7-2 with TRBJ1-4; D is unclear. The germline CDR1 and CDR2 sequences are SGHTA and FQGNSA. Trimming took off 0 bases at V and 7 bases at J, with 9 bases between the two ends. This CDR3 region has 14 residues. CDR3 residues: CASSLARMGEKLFF. The CDR3 nucleotides are TGTGCCAGCAGCTTAGCCAGGATGGGTGAAAAACTGTTTTTT.

This clonotype was observed a few times. The gene calls are TRBV24-1 and TRBJ1-2; D perhaps matches TRBD1 (5 bases). This CDR3 region has 13 residues. CDR1 and CDR2 from the germline V gene are KGHDR and SFDVKD. V lost 3 bases to trimming and J lost 5 bases, with 9 bases between them. The CDR3 is CATSDRTLYGYTF. The CDR3 region has the DNA TGTGCCACCAGTGATCGGACACTGTATGGCTACACCTTC.

The chain joins TRBV20-1 to TRBJ2-7; 10 bases line up with TRBD1. The V gene end was trimmed by 1 base and the J gene end by 3 bases; junction bases not matched to a gene: 6. The germline gives CDR1 DFQATT, CDR2 SNEGSKA (reference sequence). The CDR3 contains 15 residues. Here the CDR3 DNA reads TGCAGTGCTAGAGTGACGGACAGGGGGTTCTACGAGCAGTACTTC. This gives the protein CSARVTDRGFYEQYF.

There are a few counts of this clonotype. CDR3 bases: TGCAGTGCTAGAGAAAGGACTAGCGGGAGATGGGAGACCCAGTACTTC. This gives the protein CSARERTSGRWETQYF. The chain has TRBV20-1 and TRBJ2-5; TRBD2 matches 13 bases. Germline V CDR1 and CDR2: DFQATT, SNEGSKA (reference sequence). The CDR3 consists of 16 residues. The V gene end was trimmed by 0 bases and the J gene end by 5 bases; junction bases not matched to a gene: 6.

The gene calls are TRBV3-1 and TRBJ2-4; possible D gene TRBD2, 7 bases. V was cut by 4 bases and J by 6 bases, with 19 bases left in between. This CDR3 contains 16 residues. Germline CDR1 reads LGHDT; CDR2 reads YNNKEL (reference sequence). This CDR3 is CASSPNAGAIGNIQYF. The DNA for the CDR3 is TGTGCCAGCAGCCCAAATGCGGGGGCGATCGGAAACATTCAGTACTTC.

The rearrangement links TRBV15 to TRBJ2-7; 9 bases align to TRBD1. Germline V gives CDR1 LNHNV, CDR2 YYDKDF (reference sequence). CDR3 length: 14 amino acids. Unmatched junction bases numbered 4, after V lost 3 bases and J lost 4 bases. CDR3 nucleotide sequence: TGTGCCACCAGCAGCGGGACAGGGAGATACGAGCAGTACTTC. Translation gives CATSSGTGRYEQYF. Based on the CDR3 plus reference TRBV15 and TRBJ2-7, the full variable domain is DAMVIQNPRYQVTQFGKPVTLSCSQTLNHNVMYWYQQKSSQAPKLLFHYYDKDFNNEADTPDNFQSRRPNTSFCFLDIRSPGLGDTAMYLCATSSGTGRYEQYFGPGTRLTVT.

The chain has TRBV10-3 and TRBJ2-5, with D possibly matching TRBD2 (7 bases). Trimming took off 8 bases at V and 7 bases at J, with 17 bases between the two ends. Germline CDR1 is ENHRY and CDR2 is SYGVKD. The CDR3 runs to 13 residues. Here the CDR3 DNA reads TGTGCCATCGGCTGGGAGGGGGAACGGACCCAGTACTTC. Translated: CAIGWEGERTQYF.

The chain has TRBV5-1 and TRBJ1-2; D not resolved. V dropped 4 bases and J dropped 8 bases, with 15 bases sitting between them. CDR1 is SGHRS and CDR2 is YFSETQ in the germline V gene. CDR3 length: 13 amino acids. The CDR3 DNA reads TGCGCCAGCAGCACGCCGGACGGGTTCGGCTACACCTTC. Translation gives CASSTPDGFGYTF.

This clonotype was counted a few times. The chain carries TRBV6-6 and TRBJ1-1; D is undetermined. The CDR3 sequence is 13 residues long. From germline, CDR1 is MNHNY and CDR2 SVGAGI (reference sequence). V was trimmed by 2 bases and J by 8 bases, leaving 12 bases between them. CDR3 sequence: CASSYVAGEEAFF. DNA for the CDR3: TGTGCCAGCAGTTACGTCGCAGGAGAGGAAGCTTTCTTT.

A few counts support this clonotype. The chain uses TRBV7-9 and TRBJ2-4; the D is unclear. The CDR3 covers 17 residues. Trimming stripped 5 bases from V and 0 bases from J, with 17 bases between. Germline CDR1 SEHNR, CDR2 FQNEAQ (reference sequence). CDR3 loop: CASSPDAGELAKNIQYF. The CDR3 DNA reads TGTGCCAGCAGCCCAGATGCAGGAGAGCTAGCCAAAAACATTCAGTACTTC.

Note on this clonotype: The junction shows a germline mismatch at one end, possibly a read error. The gene calls are TRBV5-6 and TRBJ1-1, with 9 bases aligning to TRBD1. Germline-derived CDR1 and CDR2 are SGHDT and YYEEEE. This CDR3 is built from 16 residues. CDR3 nucleotide sequence: TGTGCCGGCAGCCACCCGGATAAGGACAGGGGTACTGAAGCTTTCTTT. Encoded protein: CAGSHPDKDRGTEAFF.

This clonotype is a singleton in its sample. The rearrangement links TRBV7-2 to TRBJ2-6, with 7 bases aligning to TRBD1. The CDR3 loop spans 15 amino acids. Per germline, CDR1 SGHTA and CDR2 FQGNSA. With V trimmed by 10 bases and J by 2 bases, 8 bases remained unmatched. CDR3 in amino acids: CAIRTGVTGANVLTF. CDR3 nucleotides: TGTGCCATCAGGACAGGAGTCACTGGGGCCAACGTCCTGACTTTC.

A few counts support this clonotype. This chain uses TRBV24-1 with TRBJ1-4; perhaps TRBD1 as D (5 bases). V lost 4 bases and J 5 bases, leaving 16 bases between the germline ends. The CDR3 is made up of 16 amino acids. Germline-derived CDR1 and CDR2 are KGHDR and SFDVKD. This CDR3 is CATSEARTGGNEKLFF. CDR3 in DNA: TGTGCCACCAGTGAGGCCCGGACGGGGGGGAATGAAAAACTGTTTTTT.

This chain connects TRBV7-3 to TRBJ2-3; a possible D gene is TRBD2 (5 bases). Germline CDR1 reads SGHTA; CDR2 reads FQGTGA. V was pared by 0 bases and J by 3 bases, with 10 bases between. CDR3 length: 15 residues. The CDR3 region is CASSLTPSSTDTQYF. Written as DNA, the CDR3 is TGTGCCAGCAGCTTAACCCCTAGCTCGACAGATACGCAGTATTTT.

The chain has TRBV11-2 and TRBJ1-1, with unresolved D. Germline CDR1 is SGHAT and CDR2 is FQNNGV. CDR3 length: 17 residues. With 3 bases removed from V and 1 base from J, the gap between germline ends came to 18 bases. The CDR3 loop is CASSFLDYGQRNTEAFF. CDR3 coding DNA: TGTGCCAGCAGCTTTCTGGACTACGGGCAGAGGAACACTGAAGCTTTCTTT.

The rearrangement uses TRBV7-2 and TRBJ2-1; D unresolved. From germline, CDR1 is SGHTA and CDR2 FQGNSA. Deletions cut 2 bases from V and 6 bases from J, with 8 bases between. This CDR3 comprises 13 residues. The CDR3 protein is CASSLYYTNEQFF. As DNA, the CDR3 is TGTGCCAGCAGCTTATACTATACCAATGAGCAGTTCTTC.

For this clonotype: The junction differs from germline at one of its ends, possibly a read error. The rearrangement links TRBV7-8 to TRBJ1-4; 8 bases fit TRBD1. This CDR3 has 19 residues. Germline V gene data show CDR1 as SGHVS and CDR2 as FQNEAQ. CDR3 region: CAGSPLGQGMIGDREKLFF. The CDR3 nucleotides read TGTGCCGGCAGCCCCCTTGGACAGGGTATGATCGGAGATCGGGAAAAACTGTTTTTT.

The chain recombines TRBV6-5 with TRBJ2-5, with a tentative D call TRBD1 (6 bases). V lost 6 bases and J lost 10, with 21 bases in between. There are 14 residues in the CDR3. Germline CDR1 reads MNHEY; CDR2 reads SVGAGI. CDR3: CASRQSGTSMGQYF. For the CDR3, the DNA is TGTGCCAGCAGGCAATCCGGGACAAGCATGGGCCAGTACTTC.

In the case of this clonotype: It is likely a read error, because the conserved phenylalanine at the end of the CDR3 is missing. This chain uses TRBV7-6 with TRBJ2-3; 10 nucleotides align to TRBD2. CDR1 is SGHVS and CDR2 is FNYEAQ in the germline V gene. Germline trimming cut 1 base from V and 7 bases from J; bases unmatched to any gene: 8. This CDR3 contains 16 residues. Here the CDR3 reads CASSLVLAGDLNTQYL. Written as DNA, the CDR3 is TGTGCCAGCAGCTTAGTTCTAGCGGGAGATTTAAATACGCAGTATCTT.